This T cell receptor beta chain was recovered during a study of blood T cell repertoires in COVID-19. Study details: Acute and convalescent COVID-19 specimens originated in the United States, Italy and Spain. From T cells, B-cell-depleted T cells, or PBMCs came the material, which was cDNA or gDNA.

The CDR3 runs to 15 residues. The germline V and J ends were trimmed by 0 bases and 5 bases, with 15 bases remaining between them. The germline V gene encodes CDR1 SGHDT and CDR2 YYEEEE. Original processing methods: By means of reference gene primer amplification, nucleated cell counts were estimated. Clones were read by immunoSEQ multiplex PCR, and TCRdb kept only the in-frame ones, dropping some. V, J and clone size were drawn from that table, and D and trimming were deduced from the DNA. The table shows nearly 350,000 clones, with under 95% occurring only once. This receptor was taken from a woman between 18 and 29 years old who had recovered from COVID-19. The sample comprised peripheral blood. The V call is TRBV5-6, the J call TRBJ2-7; possible D gene TRBD2, 6 bases. The CDR3 region has the DNA TGTGCCAGCAGCTTGGAGCGGGCCCGACACCACGAGCAGTACGTC. Translation: CASSLERARHHEQYV.